This T cell receptor beta chain comes out of a study of tumor-infiltrating lymphocytes in primary liver carcinoma. About the research overall: Productive TCRbeta reads per sample were roughly 3.5 to 8 million, not differing by tissue.

The CDR3 consists of 14 residues. V lost 3 bases, J lost 3 bases, and 9 bases lay in between. The germline V gene encodes CDR1 SGHAT and CDR2 FQNNGV. The blood RNA (from unsorted whole blood) was obtained, and germline DNA was also extracted. With around 500 ng total RNA as template and a constant-region primer, TCR beta cDNA was made. Three-round nested multiplex PCR performed with slightly modified ARM-PCR produced the TCR beta libraries. PCR rounds one and two used TRBV1-TRBV30 forward primers with a C-beta reverse primer for around 9 cycles each. TCRdb recomputed calls from the multiplex PCR reads with MiXCR, one row per CDR3 protein. The sample has under 200,000 distinct CDR3 sequences; approximately 64% are singletons.

The sample taken for sequencing was peripheral blood. The rearrangement joins TRBV11-2 to TRBJ2-1; D is perhaps TRBD2 (6 bases). This TCR was sampled from a woman aged 60-75 years with primary liver carcinoma and hepatitis B virus infection. CDR3 in DNA: TGTGCCAGCAGCTTCCCAGCGGGCTACAATGAGCAGTTCTTC. Translation: CASSFPAGYNEQFF.